Below, one T cell receptor (beta chain) is given with its context. Its target is unknown. Trimming took 3 bases from V and 1 from J, leaving 12 bases between them. In germline, CDR1 is SGHVS, CDR2 FNYEAQ. This CDR3 has 15 amino acids. This sample stems from a study of beta chain features in type 1 diabetes. Notes on the study in general: Amplification by PCR could prefer shorter templates, with the same effect in patients and controls. Type 1 diabetes patients had fewer VDJ junction insertions and more deletions. Type 1 diabetes patients had moderately but significantly shorter TCRB CDR3s in all four CD4+ subsets.

The entirety of the isolated RNA underwent reverse transcription, so expressed TCRB transcripts were sequenced. The assay was immunoSEQ multiplex PCR, and TCRdb's table has in-frame clones only and misses some. Counted here are about 650,000 clones, around 12% occurring once; the ten biggest clones make up more than 0.1%. Material: naive CD4+ T cells from blood. The chain joins TRBV7-6 to TRBJ1-1; maybe TRBD1 (6 bases). This TCR came from a man aged 30 to 45 with type 1 diabetes. The CDR3 nucleotides are TGTGCCAGCAGCTTTCAACAGGGAACGAACACTGAAGCTTTCTTT. This encodes CASSFQQGTNTEAFF.